This entry features one T cell receptor (beta chain) sequence. The sample comes from a study of technical replicates of blood from several donors. Assay used: immunoSEQ multiplex PCR; TCRdb lists only in-frame clones, some missing. Among about 75,000 clones listed, around 91% were seen once. V was shortened by 5 bases and J by 2 bases, with 7 bases between the two germline ends. From germline, CDR1 is MNHNY and CDR2 SVGAGI (reference sequence). The length of the CDR3 is 12 residues. Sequencing input: T cells isolated from PBMCs. The chain employs TRBV6-6 and TRBJ2-7; D gene unclear. This TCR came from a human donor in good health. Some clones in this sample may be carry-over from other donors' samples. The CDR3 DNA is TGTGCCAGCAGTGGGCGAGCCTACGAGCAGTACTTC. It encodes CASSGRAYEQYF.